The present TCR beta chain was sequenced within a study of human T cells and chemical hapten exposure. This clonotype was picked up many times. Germline values: CDR1 SEHNR, CDR2 FQNEAQ (reference sequence). After removal of 3 bases from V and 5 bases from J, the junction contained 0 bases not matched to a gene. This CDR3 has 14 amino acids. It was the library that attached unique molecular identifiers to individual cDNA molecules. TCRdb re-derived calls from the RACE reads in MiXCR, one entry per CDR3 protein. Of roughly 90,000 distinct CDR3 sequences detected, approximately 10% appear once; the ten largest clones hold 0.85% to 1.2%. As for time point: patch test 3, about 24 weeks after DPC sensitization. Noted treatment: therapeutic diphenylcyclopropenone sensitization with weekly scalp DPC. Prior to each patch test being applied, blood was drawn.

This receptor was identified in a woman aged 30 to 39 with alopecia areata. Some clones in this sample may be carry-over from other donors' samples. This chain connects TRBV7-9 to TRBJ1-4; 10 bases match TRBD1. Specimen: whole blood, collected in connection with sensitization to the hapten diphenylcyclopropenone (DPC). CDR3 DNA: TGTGCCAGCAGCTTGGGACAGGGGAATGAAAAACTGTTTTTT. As protein: CASSLGQGNEKLFF. Filled out from reference TRBV7-9 and TRBJ1-4, the complete variable domain reads DTGVSQNPRHKITKRGQNVTFRCDPISEHNRLYWYRQTLGQGPEFLTYFQNEAQLEKSRLLSDRFSAERPKGSFSTLEIQRTEQGDSAMYLCASSLGQGNEKLFFGSGTQLSVL.